Here is one T cell receptor beta chain with its context. Its antigen is as yet unknown. This entry is derived from a study of tumor and adjacent non-tumor tissue in lung cancer. For the study at large: On average, productive TCRbeta reads reached about 4.2 million per sample. Study-wide findings and caveats: Higher tumor TCR diversity was associated with shorter survival. Tumor tissue had significantly higher TCR diversity than normal lung.

The template was RNA from unsorted bulk tissue. The germline V gene encodes CDR1 GTSNPN and CDR2 SVGIG (reference sequence). The CDR3 is 16 residues long. V lost 0 bases to trimming and J lost 5 bases; unmatched junction nucleotides: 9. The library came from three nested PCR rounds adapted from ARM-PCR protocols. Via MiXCR, TCRdb re-called the multiplex PCR reads, giving one row per CDR3 protein. There are about 140,000 distinct CDR3 sequences in the sample; around 65% occur only once, and over 15% lies in the top ten. The receptor comes from a man aged 55 to 70 with small cell lung cancer. Sequenced: lung tumor tissue. V and J are TRBV30 and TRBJ2-1, with 8 bases matching TRBD2. Here the CDR3 DNA reads TGTGCCTGGAGTGTATGGAGTAGCGGGAAAAACAATGAGCAGTTCTTC. Translating gives CAWSVWSSGKNNEQFF.